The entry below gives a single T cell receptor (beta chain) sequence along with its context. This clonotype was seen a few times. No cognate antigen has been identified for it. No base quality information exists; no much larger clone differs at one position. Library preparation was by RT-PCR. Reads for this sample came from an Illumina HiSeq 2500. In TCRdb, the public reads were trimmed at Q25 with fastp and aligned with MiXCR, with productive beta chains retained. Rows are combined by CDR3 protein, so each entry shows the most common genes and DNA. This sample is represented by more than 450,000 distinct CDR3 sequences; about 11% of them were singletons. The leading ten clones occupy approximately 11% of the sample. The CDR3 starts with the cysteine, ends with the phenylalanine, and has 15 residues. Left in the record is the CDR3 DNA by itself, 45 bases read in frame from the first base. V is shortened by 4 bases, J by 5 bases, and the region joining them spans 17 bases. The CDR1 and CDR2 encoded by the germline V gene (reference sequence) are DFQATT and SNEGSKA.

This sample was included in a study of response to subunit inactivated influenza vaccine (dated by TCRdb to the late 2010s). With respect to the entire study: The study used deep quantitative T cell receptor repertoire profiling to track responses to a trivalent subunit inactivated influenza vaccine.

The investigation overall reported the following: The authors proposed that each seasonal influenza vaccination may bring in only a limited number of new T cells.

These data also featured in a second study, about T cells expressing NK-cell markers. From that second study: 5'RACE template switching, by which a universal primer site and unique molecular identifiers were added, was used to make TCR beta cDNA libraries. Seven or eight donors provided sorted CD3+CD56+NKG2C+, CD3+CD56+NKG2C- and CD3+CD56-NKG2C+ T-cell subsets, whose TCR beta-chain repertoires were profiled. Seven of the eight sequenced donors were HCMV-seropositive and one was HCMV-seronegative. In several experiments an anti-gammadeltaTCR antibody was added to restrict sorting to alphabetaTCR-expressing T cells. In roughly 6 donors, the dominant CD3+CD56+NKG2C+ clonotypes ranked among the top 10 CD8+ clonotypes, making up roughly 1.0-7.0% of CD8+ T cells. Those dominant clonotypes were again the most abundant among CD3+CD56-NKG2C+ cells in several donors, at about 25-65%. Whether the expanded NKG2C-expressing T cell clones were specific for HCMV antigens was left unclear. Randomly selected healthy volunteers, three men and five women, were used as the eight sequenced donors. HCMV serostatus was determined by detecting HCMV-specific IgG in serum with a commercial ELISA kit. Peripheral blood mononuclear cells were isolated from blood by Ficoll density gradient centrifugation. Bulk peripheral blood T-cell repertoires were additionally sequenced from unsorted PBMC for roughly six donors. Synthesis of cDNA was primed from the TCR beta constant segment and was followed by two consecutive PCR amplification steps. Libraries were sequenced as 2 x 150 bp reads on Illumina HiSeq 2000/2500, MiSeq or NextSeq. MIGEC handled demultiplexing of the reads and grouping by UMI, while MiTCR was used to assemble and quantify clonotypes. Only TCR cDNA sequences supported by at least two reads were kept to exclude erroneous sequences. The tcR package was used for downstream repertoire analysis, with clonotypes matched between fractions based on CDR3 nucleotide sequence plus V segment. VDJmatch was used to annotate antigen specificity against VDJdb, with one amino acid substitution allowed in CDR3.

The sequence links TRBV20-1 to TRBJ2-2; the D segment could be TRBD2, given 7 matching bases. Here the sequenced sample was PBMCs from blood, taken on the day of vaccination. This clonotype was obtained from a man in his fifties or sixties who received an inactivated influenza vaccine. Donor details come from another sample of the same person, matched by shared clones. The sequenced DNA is TGCAGTGCTACCCGGGGAGGGGGAGGAACCGGGGAGCTGTTTTTT. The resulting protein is CSATRGGGGTGELFF.